Listed below are T cell receptor beta chains from one sample, sequenced in a study of patients and donors after allogeneic stem cell transplantation. TCRdb re-analysed the RT-PCR reads in MiXCR, keeping a single row per CDR3 protein. The sample includes 800,000 to 1,000,000 distinct CDR3 sequences, more than 15% of them seen just once. Sequencing was done on a sample of blood, either unsorted or a sorted T cell fraction (not recorded which). The receptors shown here come from a human donor who was either an allogeneic HSCT recipient or a stem cell or donor lymphocyte infusion donor (not recorded which). It is not recorded whose cells these are; they may come from a transplant donor. Both conserved end residues are part of each CDR3. A D gene is named only where the DNA matches it firmly. A row's size may be missing; if present it is once, few, many or a size class.

many . TRBJ2-1 TRBV6-1 TGTGCCAGCAGCCCCACAGGGCTCCGTTACAATGAGCAGTTCTTC CASSPTGLRYNEQFF
. . TRBJ2-2 TRBV5-6 TGTGCCAGCAGCTATGGACTGGTCACCGGGGAGCTGTTTTTT CASSYGLVTGELFF
few . TRBJ1-6 TRBV7-8 TGTGCCAGCAGCTTAAGTCGGGGGGCGAGCTCCTATAATTCACCCCTCCACTTT CASSLSRGASSYNSPLHF
. TRBD2 TRBJ2-1 TRBV7-3 TGTGCCAGCAGCTTAATGGGGGGGGTGTCCTTGGGGCAGTTCTTC CASSLMGGVSLGQFF
. TRBD1 TRBJ2-6 TRBV30 TGTGCCTCGACCGGGACAGGGTACTCTGGGGCCAACGTCCTGACTTTC CASTGTGYSGANVLTF
few . TRBJ2-1 TRBV5-1 TGCGCCAGCAGCTTGATACGGGGTGGGAATGAGCAGTTCTTC CASSLIRGGNEQFF
. TRBD2 TRBJ2-5 TRBV12-3/TRBV12-4 TGTGCCAGCAGTTTCGGGAGGATGCAAGAGACCCAGTACTTC CASSFGRMQETQYF
. TRBD2 TRBJ2-1 TRBV11-2 TGTGCCAGCAGCTACTCCGGACTAGCGGGGCGGATATACAATGAGCAGTTCTTC CASSYSGLAGRIYNEQFF
. . TRBJ1-2 TRBV4-2 TGTGCCAGCAGCCTAGCGACAGGCCTAGACTATGGCTACACCTTC CASSLATGLDYGYTF
. TRBD2 TRBJ2-2 TRBV19 TGTGCCAGTAGTGGACTAGCGAGGACCGGGGAGCTGTTTTTT CASSGLARTGELFF
many . TRBJ2-2 TRBV5-1 TGCGCCAGCAGCCCCCGCCCTGGGTACGCGAACACCGGGGAGCTGTTTTTT CASSPRPGYANTGELFF
. TRBD1 TRBJ2-2 TRBV2 TGTGCCAGCAGTGAAGCGTACAGGGGTCGGACCGGGGAGCTGTTTTTT CASSEAYRGRTGELFF
. TRBD2 TRBJ2-3 TRBV6-2/TRBV6-3 TGTGCCAGCAGTTACGCCCTAGCGGGGACCCTTAGCACAGATACGCAGTATTTT CASSYALAGTLSTDTQYF
. . TRBJ2-2 TRBV5-1 TGCGCCAGCAGCTTGGTACCAAACACCGGGAAGCTGTTTTTT CASSLVPNTGKLFF
many TRBD1 TRBJ2-7 TRBV7-9 TGTGCCAGCAGCTTCCGGACAGGGCGAAACGAGCAGTACTTC CASSFRTGRNEQYF
. TRBD2 TRBJ2-5 TRBV20-1 TGCAGTGCTATTATAAGCGGGAGGGCGGGGGAGGAGACCCAGTACTTC CSAIISGRAGEETQYF
few TRBD2 TRBJ2-3 TRBV28 TGTGCCAGCAGTTTACCCGGACTAGCGGGGATCACAGATACGCAGTATTTT CASSLPGLAGITDTQYF
. TRBD2 TRBJ2-7 TRBV24-1 TGTGCCACCAGTGATCCCGGACTAGCGGACCCCTACGAGCAGTACTTC CATSDPGLADPYEQYF
. . TRBJ2-1 TRBV18 TGTGCCAGCTCACATGACAGCTACAATGAGCAGTTCTTC CASSHDSYNEQFF
. TRBD2 TRBJ2-5 TRBV12-3/TRBV12-4 TGTGCCAGCAGTTTTTACGTTAGCGGGAGAGGGGAGACCCAGTACTTC CASSFYVSGRGETQYF
few TRBD1 TRBJ2-7 TRBV28 TGTGCCAGCAGCGAACCGGGACAGGGGTACGACGAGCAGTACTTC CASSEPGQGYDEQYF
few . TRBJ2-7 TRBV6-5 TGTGCCAGCAGTTACTGGTCGGTTTCCTACGAGCAGTACTTC CASSYWSVSYEQYF
. TRBD1 TRBJ2-1 TRBV19 TGTGCCAGTAGCGAACTTGGGACAGGGGAAAACAATGAGCAGTTCTTC CASSELGTGENNEQFF
. TRBD1 TRBJ1-1 TRBV6-2/TRBV6-3 TGTGCCAGCAGACTCGGACAGGGAAAGAACACTGAAGCTTTCTTT CASRLGQGKNTEAFF
. TRBD1 TRBJ1-1 TRBV6-1 TGTGCCAGCACCCCGGGACAGGGGAACACTGAAGCTTTCTTT CASTPGQGNTEAFF
few TRBD2 TRBJ2-1 TRBV6-5 TGTGCCAGCAGTTGGAGGACTAGCGGGGGCCTCAATGAGCAGTTCTTC CASSWRTSGGLNEQFF
many TRBD2 TRBJ2-1 TRBV12-3/TRBV12-4 TGTGCCAGCAGTCCCCTAGCGGGAGGAAACAATGAGCAGTTCTTC CASSPLAGGNNEQFF
few . TRBJ1-1 TRBV9 TGTGCCAGCAGCGTAGGAACGGTTTGGGAGAGCACTGAAGCTTTCTTT CASSVGTVWESTEAFF
. . TRBJ2-5 TRBV9 TGTGCCAGCAGCGGCGGCCGAGGGAGGTTCGAGACCCAGTACTTC CASSGGRGRFETQYF
. . TRBJ2-7 TRBV6-2/TRBV6-3 TGTGCCAGCAGACGAGGACGCTACGAGCAGTACTTC CASRRGRYEQYF
few . TRBJ2-5 TRBV12-3/TRBV12-4 TGTGCCAGCCGCACCGGGGGAGGGGGTGAGACCCAGTACTTC CASRTGGGGETQYF
few . TRBJ2-2 TRBV7-9 TGTGCCAGCACCCCCGGGAGAAAGAACACCGGGGAGCTGTTTTTT CASTPGRKNTGELFF
. . TRBJ2-6 TRBV27 TGTGCCAGCAGTTCAAAGGGTCTCGTCCTGACTTTC CASSSKGLVLTF
. . TRBJ1-1 TRBV7-6 TGTGCCAGCAGCGTAGGGTCGGGGGGCACTGAAGCTTTCTTT CASSVGSGGTEAFF
few . TRBJ1-1 TRBV6-1 TGTGCCAGCAGTGTGGACGGCTTGACTGAAGCTTTCTTT CASSVDGLTEAFF
few . TRBJ2-3 TRBV29-1 TGCAGCGTTGAGGGCACCGCGGGGTGGACAGATACGCAGTATTTT CSVEGTAGWTDTQYF
. . TRBJ2-1 TRBV3-1 TGTGCCAGCAGCCTAGGAGGCAACCTCCCCTACAATGAGCAGTTCTTC CASSLGGNLPYNEQFF
. . TRBJ1-5 TRBV7-2 TGTGCCAGCAGCTTAGAATCGTCAGATTATCAACCCCAGCATTTT CASSLESSDYQPQHF
few . TRBJ2-7 TRBV12-3/TRBV12-4 TGTGCCAGCAGCATCAATTTTGAGCAGTACTTC CASSINFEQYF
. . TRBJ2-1 TRBV29-1 TGCAGCGTTCCAATCTTTGTTAGCTCCTACAATGAGCAGTTCTTC CSVPIFVSSYNEQFF
few TRBD2 TRBJ2-3 TRBV9 TGTGCCAGCAGCGTCCCACTAGCGGGGGGGAGAAGCACAGATACGCAGTATTTT CASSVPLAGGRSTDTQYF
. TRBD2 TRBJ2-1 TRBV20-1 TGCAGTGCTAGAGATTCGGCTAGCGGGAGGGGGTACAATGAGCAGTTCTTC CSARDSASGRGYNEQFF
. . TRBJ1-2 TRBV20-1 TGCAGTGCTGATCGGGCGGTTGCCTATGGCTACACCTTC CSADRAVAYGYTF
. . TRBJ2-1 TRBV10-3 TGTGCCATCAGTATTTCTGAGTACAATGAGCAGTTCTTC CAISISEYNEQFF
few . TRBJ2-2 TRBV24-1 TGTGCCACCAAACTTTCGAACACCGGGGAGCTGTTTTTT CATKLSNTGELFF
. TRBD1 TRBJ2-2 TRBV6-2/TRBV6-3 TGTGCCAGCAGCCTTACCGGGACAGGGAGCACCGGGGAGCTGTTTTTT CASSLTGTGSTGELFF
. . TRBJ2-7 TRBV20-1 TGCAGTGCTAGGGTTTCCTTGGAGCAGTACTTC CSARVSLEQYF
once TRBD1 TRBJ1-1 TRBV29-1 TGCAGCGTAACCCGTTGGACAGGGGACTTGAACACTGAAGCTTTCTTT CSVTRWTGDLNTEAFF